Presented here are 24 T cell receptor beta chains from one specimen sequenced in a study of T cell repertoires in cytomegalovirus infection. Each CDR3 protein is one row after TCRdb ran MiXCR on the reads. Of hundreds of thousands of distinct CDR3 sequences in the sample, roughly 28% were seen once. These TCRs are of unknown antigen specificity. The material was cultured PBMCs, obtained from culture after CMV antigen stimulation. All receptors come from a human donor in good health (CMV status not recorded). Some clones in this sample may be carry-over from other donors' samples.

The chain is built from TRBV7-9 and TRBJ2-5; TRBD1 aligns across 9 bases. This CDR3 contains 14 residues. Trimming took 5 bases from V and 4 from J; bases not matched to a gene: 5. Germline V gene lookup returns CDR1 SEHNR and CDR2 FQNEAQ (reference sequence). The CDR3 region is CASSLLDRGETQYF. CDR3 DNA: TGTGCCAGCAGCCTGCTGGACAGGGGAGAGACCCAGTACTTC.

CDR3 sequence: CASSVRRGGGNTIYF. Written as DNA, the CDR3 is TGTGCCAGCAGCGTTAGACGGGGCGGTGGAAACACCATATATTTT. The rearrangement uses TRBV5-8 and TRBJ1-3, with a tentative D call TRBD1 (5 bases). The CDR3 consists of 15 residues. V lost 4 bases and J lost 3, with 14 bases in between. Looked up from germline, CDR1 is SGHTS and CDR2 is YDEGEE.

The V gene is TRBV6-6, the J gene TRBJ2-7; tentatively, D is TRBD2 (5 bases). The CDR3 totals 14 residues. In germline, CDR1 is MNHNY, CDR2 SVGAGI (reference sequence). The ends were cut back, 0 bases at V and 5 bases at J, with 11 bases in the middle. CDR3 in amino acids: CASSYSSQRHEQYF. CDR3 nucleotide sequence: TGTGCCAGCAGTTACTCGAGCCAGCGGCACGAGCAGTACTTC.

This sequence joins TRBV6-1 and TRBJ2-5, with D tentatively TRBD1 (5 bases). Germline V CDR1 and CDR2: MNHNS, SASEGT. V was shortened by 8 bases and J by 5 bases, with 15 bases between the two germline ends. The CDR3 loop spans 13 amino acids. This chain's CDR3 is CASLEKGLETQYF. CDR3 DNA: TGTGCCAGCCTTGAGAAGGGGCTGGAGACCCAGTACTTC.

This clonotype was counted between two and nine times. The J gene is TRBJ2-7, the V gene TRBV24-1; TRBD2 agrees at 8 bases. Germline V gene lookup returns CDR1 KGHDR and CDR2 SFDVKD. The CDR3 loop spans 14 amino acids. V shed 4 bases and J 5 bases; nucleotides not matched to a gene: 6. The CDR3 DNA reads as TGTGCCACCAGTGAGGAGCGGGAGTACGACGAGCAGTACTTC. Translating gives CATSEEREYDEQYF.

The CDR3 here is CASSFGQGRDYGYTF. Here the CDR3 DNA reads TGCGCCAGCAGCTTCGGACAGGGACGGGACTATGGCTACACCTTC. The gene calls are TRBV5-1 and TRBJ1-2, with 8 bases fitting TRBD1. Losses at the gene ends were 2 bases for V and 3 bases for J; bases not matched to a gene: 6. The CDR3 runs to 15 residues. CDR1 SGHRS and CDR2 YFSETQ come from the germline V gene.

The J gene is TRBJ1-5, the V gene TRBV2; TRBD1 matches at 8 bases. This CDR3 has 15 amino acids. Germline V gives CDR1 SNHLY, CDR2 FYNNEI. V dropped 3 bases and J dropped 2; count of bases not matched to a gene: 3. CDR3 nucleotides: TGTGCCAGCAGTGACCAGGGACAGGGCAATCAGCCCCAGCATTTT. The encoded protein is CASSDQGQGNQPQHF.

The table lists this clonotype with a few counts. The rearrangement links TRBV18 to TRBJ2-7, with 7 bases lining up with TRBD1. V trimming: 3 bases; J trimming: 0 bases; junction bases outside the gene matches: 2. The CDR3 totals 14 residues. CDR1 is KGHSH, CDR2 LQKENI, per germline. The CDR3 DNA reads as TGTGCCAGCTCACCCGGGACAGTCTCCTACGAGCAGTACTTC. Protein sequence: CASSPGTVSYEQYF.

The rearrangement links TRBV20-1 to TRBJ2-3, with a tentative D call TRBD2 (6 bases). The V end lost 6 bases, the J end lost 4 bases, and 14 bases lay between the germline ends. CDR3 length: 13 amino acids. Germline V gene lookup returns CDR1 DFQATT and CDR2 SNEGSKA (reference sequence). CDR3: CSALLAGADTQYF. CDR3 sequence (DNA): TGCAGTGCACTACTAGCTGGGGCAGATACGCAGTATTTT.

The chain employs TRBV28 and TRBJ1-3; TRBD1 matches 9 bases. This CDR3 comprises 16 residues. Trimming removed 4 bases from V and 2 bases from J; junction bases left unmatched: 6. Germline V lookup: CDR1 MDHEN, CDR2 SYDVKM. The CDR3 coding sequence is TGTGCCAGCAGTTCCCCAGGACAGGGGACTGGAAACACCATATATTTT. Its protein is CASSSPGQGTGNTIYF.

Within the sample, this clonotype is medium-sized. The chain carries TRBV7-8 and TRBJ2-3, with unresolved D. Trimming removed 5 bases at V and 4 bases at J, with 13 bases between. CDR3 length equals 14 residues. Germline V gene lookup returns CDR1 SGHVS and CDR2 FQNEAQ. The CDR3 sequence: CASSIVLSADTQYF. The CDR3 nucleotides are TGTGCCAGCAGCATAGTCCTGTCCGCAGATACGCAGTATTTT.

In DNA, the CDR3 is TGTGCCAGCAGCTTAGCCTCCCCGAACACCGGGGAGCTGTTTTTT. This encodes CASSLASPNTGELFF. The chain links TRBV7-3 to TRBJ2-2; no reliable D call. Per the germline V gene, CDR1 is SGHTA and CDR2 is FQGTGA. There are 15 residues in the CDR3. V shed 2 bases and J shed 0 bases, with 7 bases lying between them.

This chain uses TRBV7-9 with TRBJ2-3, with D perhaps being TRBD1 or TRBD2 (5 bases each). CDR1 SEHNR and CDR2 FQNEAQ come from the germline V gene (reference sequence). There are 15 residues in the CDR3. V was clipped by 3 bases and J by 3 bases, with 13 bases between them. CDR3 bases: TGTGCCAGCAGCTTGAGGGGACCTACAACAGATACGCAGTATTTT. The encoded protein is CASSLRGPTTDTQYF.

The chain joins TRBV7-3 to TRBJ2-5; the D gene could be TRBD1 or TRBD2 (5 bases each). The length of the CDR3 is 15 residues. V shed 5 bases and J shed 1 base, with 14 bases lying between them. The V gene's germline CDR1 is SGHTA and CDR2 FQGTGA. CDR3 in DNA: TGTGCCAGCAGCCCGAAGCTGGGGACCCAAGAGACCCAGTACTTC. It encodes CASSPKLGTQETQYF.

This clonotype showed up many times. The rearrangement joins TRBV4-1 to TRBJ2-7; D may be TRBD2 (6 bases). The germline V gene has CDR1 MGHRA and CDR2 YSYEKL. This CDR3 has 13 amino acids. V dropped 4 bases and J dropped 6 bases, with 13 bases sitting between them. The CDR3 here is CASSPYRGSEQYF. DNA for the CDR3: TGCGCCAGCAGCCCCTATCGGGGGAGCGAGCAGTACTTC.

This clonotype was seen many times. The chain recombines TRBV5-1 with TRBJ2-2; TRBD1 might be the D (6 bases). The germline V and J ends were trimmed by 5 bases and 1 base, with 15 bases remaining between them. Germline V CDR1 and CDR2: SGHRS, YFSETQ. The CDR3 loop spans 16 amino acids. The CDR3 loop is CASSRDNQGNTGELFF. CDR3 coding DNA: TGCGCCAGCAGTAGGGACAACCAAGGGAACACCGGGGAGCTGTTTTTT.

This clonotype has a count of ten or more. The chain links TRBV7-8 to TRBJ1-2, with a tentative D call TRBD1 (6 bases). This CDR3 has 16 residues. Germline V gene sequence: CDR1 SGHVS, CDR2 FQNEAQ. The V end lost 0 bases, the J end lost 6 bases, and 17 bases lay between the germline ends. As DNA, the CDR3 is TGTGCCAGCAGCTTAGCGGGGGGGGCCTTTACTCATGGCTACACCTTC. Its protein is CASSLAGGAFTHGYTF.

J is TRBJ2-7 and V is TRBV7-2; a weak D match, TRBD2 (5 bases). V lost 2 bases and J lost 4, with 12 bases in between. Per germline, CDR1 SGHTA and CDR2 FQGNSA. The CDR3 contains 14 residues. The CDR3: CASSLNEGPYEQYF. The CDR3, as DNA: TGTGCCAGCAGCTTAAACGAGGGTCCATACGAGCAGTACTTC.

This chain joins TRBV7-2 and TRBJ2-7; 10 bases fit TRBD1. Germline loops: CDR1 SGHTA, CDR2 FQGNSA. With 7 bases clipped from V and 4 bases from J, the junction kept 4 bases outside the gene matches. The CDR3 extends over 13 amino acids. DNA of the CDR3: TGTGCCAGCACCGGACAGGGGGTTTACGAGCAGTACTTC. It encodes CASTGQGVYEQYF. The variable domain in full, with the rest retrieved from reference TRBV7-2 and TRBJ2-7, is GAGVSQSPSNKVTEKGKDVELRCDPISGHTALYWYRQSLGQGLEFLIYFQGNSAPDKSGLPSDRFSAERTGGSVSTLTIQRTQQEDSAVYLCASTGQGVYEQYFGPGTRLTVT.

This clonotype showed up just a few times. The CDR3 sequence is CASSPSRGNQPQHF. CDR3 sequence (DNA): TGTGCCAGCAGCCCGTCTCGGGGGAATCAGCCCCAGCATTTT. This chain links TRBV4-2 with TRBJ1-5; perhaps TRBD1 as D (5 bases). Looked up from germline, CDR1 is LGHNA and CDR2 is YNFKEQ. The CDR3 runs 14 residues. Deletions cut 4 bases from V and 4 bases from J, with 11 bases between.

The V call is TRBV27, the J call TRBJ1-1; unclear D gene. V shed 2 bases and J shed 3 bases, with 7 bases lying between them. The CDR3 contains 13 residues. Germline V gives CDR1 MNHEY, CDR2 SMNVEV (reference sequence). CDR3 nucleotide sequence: TGTGCCAGCAGTTTAAGGTTCTACACTGAAGCTTTCTTT. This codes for CASSLRFYTEAFF.

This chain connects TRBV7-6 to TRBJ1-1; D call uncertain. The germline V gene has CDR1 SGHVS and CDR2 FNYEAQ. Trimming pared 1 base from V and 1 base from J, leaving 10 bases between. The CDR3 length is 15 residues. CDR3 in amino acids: CASSLDFSGNTEAFF. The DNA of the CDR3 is TGTGCCAGCAGCTTAGACTTCTCCGGGAACACTGAAGCTTTCTTT. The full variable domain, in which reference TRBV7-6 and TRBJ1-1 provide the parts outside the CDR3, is GAGVSQSPRYKVTKRGQDVALRCDPISGHVSLYWYRQALGQGPEFLTYFNYEAQQDKSGLPNDRFSAERPEGSISTLTIQRTEQRDSAMYRCASSLDFSGNTEAFFGQGTRLTVV.

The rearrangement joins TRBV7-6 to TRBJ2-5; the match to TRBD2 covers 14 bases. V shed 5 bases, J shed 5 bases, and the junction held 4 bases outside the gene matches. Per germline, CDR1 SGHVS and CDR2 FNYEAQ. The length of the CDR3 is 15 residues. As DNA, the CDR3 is TGTGCCAGCAGCCTGACTAGCGGGGGGGCGGAGACCCAGTACTTC. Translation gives CASSLTSGGAETQYF.

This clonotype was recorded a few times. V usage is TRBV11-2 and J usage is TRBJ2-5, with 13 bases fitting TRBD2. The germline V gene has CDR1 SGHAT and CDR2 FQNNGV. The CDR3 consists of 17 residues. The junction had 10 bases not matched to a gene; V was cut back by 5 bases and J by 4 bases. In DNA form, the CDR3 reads TGTGCCAGCAGCCCCACCGGGACTAGCGGGAATTCAGAGACCCAGTACTTC. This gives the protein CASSPTGTSGNSETQYF.